The 23 T cell receptor beta chains presented below share a single source sample, sequenced in a study of T cell repertoires in cytomegalovirus infection. TCRdb reprocessed the reads via MiXCR and lists one record per CDR3 protein. The sample holds approximately 140,000 distinct CDR3 sequences, 7% to 9.5% seen once. What was sequenced was PBMCs. These receptors were obtained from a human donor in good health (CMV status not recorded). Some clones in this sample may be carry-over from other donors' samples.

This chain links TRBV19 with TRBJ2-1; TRBD2 is a possible D gene (6 bases). Germline CDR1 is LNHDA and CDR2 is SQIVND (reference sequence). V was pared by 6 bases and J by 5 bases, with 17 bases between. There are 15 residues in the CDR3. The CDR3: CASRARASANNEQFF. For the CDR3, the DNA is TGTGCCAGTAGGGCCCGGGCTAGCGCCAACAATGAGCAGTTCTTC.

There are many counts of this clonotype. The chain uses TRBV7-2 and TRBJ2-5, with D uncertain. The CDR3 is 13 amino acids. The germline CDR1 and CDR2 sequences are SGHTA and FQGNSA. V lost 5 bases and J lost 4, with 11 bases in between. DNA of the CDR3: TGTGCCAGCAGCACCGGTTGGGGAGAGACCCAGTACTTC. Its translation is CASSTGWGETQYF.

This clonotype was detected ten times or more. This chain joins TRBV2 and TRBJ2-1; 13 nucleotides align to TRBD2. The CDR3 is 18 amino acids. V gave up 2 bases and J gave up 6 bases; unmatched junction bases: 10. Germline CDR1 reads SNHLY; CDR2 reads FYNNEI. The DNA for the CDR3 is TGTGCCAGCAGTGAAATAGGTGGGGGACTAGCGGGGAGCAATGAGCAGTTCTTC. It codes for CASSEIGGGLAGSNEQFF. Using reference TRBV2 and TRBJ2-1 for the parts outside the CDR3, the full variable domain is EPEVTQTPSHQVTQMGQEVILRCVPISNHLYFYWYRQILGQKVEFLVSFYNNEISEKSEIFDDQFSVERPDGSNFTLKIRSTKLEDSAMYFCASSEIGGGLAGSNEQFFGPGTRLTVL.

This clonotype showed up many times. This chain uses TRBV6-1 with TRBJ1-1, with a tentative D call TRBD1 (6 bases). The germline V and J ends were trimmed by 4 bases and 9 bases, with 15 bases remaining between them. The V gene's germline CDR1 is MNHNS and CDR2 SASEGT. The length of the CDR3 is 13 residues. DNA of the CDR3: TGTGCCAGCAGTGTGACAGGCGCCCCAAAAGCTTTCTTT. This codes for CASSVTGAPKAFF.

This clonotype showed up many times. The rearrangement uses TRBV20-1 and TRBJ2-1; D is unresolved. CDR3 length equals 17 residues. Germline V gives CDR1 DFQATT, CDR2 SNEGSKA (reference sequence). Trimming took off 1 base at V and 6 bases at J, with 22 bases between the two ends. This chain's CDR3 is CSARALPGFGEINEQFF. CDR3 nucleotide sequence: TGCAGTGCTAGAGCCCTTCCCGGTTTCGGAGAAATCAATGAGCAGTTCTTC.

Only a few counts were recorded for this clonotype. The chain uses TRBV6-1 and TRBJ2-1; D ambiguous. Trimming removed 8 bases at V and 8 bases at J, with 7 bases between. The length of the CDR3 is 10 residues. The germline V gene has CDR1 MNHNS and CDR2 SASEGT. CDR3 protein: CASAIHEQFF. In DNA, the CDR3 is TGTGCCAGCGCCATCCATGAGCAGTTCTTC.

This clonotype was counted many times. This chain connects TRBV20-1 to TRBJ1-2, with TRBD1 as a possible D gene (6 bases). CDR1 is DFQATT, CDR2 SNEGSKA, per germline (reference sequence). V was trimmed by 2 bases and J by 7 bases, leaving 14 bases between them. The CDR3 extends over 13 amino acids. The CDR3 sequence: CSARSGGGSGYTF. DNA of the CDR3: TGCAGTGCTAGATCGGGGGGGGGCTCTGGCTACACCTTC.

At least ten counts were recorded for this clonotype. The chain combines TRBV18 with TRBJ1-1; 9 nucleotides line up with TRBD1. Germline V gene sequence: CDR1 KGHSH, CDR2 LQKENI. J was trimmed by 0 bases and V by 3 bases; bases with no gene match: 8. This CDR3 contains 17 residues. The CDR3 spells CASSPPGTGILNTEAFF. As DNA, the CDR3 is TGTGCCAGCTCACCCCCCGGGACAGGGATATTGAACACTGAAGCTTTCTTT. Using reference TRBV18 and TRBJ1-1 for the parts outside the CDR3, the full variable domain is NAGVMQNPRHLVRRRGQEARLRCSPMKGHSHVYWYRQLPEEGLKFMVYLQKENIIDESGMPKERFSAEFPKEGPSILRIQQVVRGDSAAYFCASSPPGTGILNTEAFFGQGTRLTVV.

Regarding this clonotype: This may stem from a read error, because a much larger clone lies one nucleotide away. This sequence joins TRBV7-6 and TRBJ1-6, with D uncertain. The CDR3 sequence is 11 residues long. Looked up from germline, CDR1 is SGHVS and CDR2 is FNYEAQ. Written as DNA, the CDR3 is TGTGCCAGCAGCGAGAATTCACCCCTCTACTTT. Its translation: CASSENSPLYF.

There are many counts of this clonotype. The chain employs TRBV20-1 and TRBJ1-1; possible D gene TRBD1, 5 bases. This CDR3 region has 14 residues. Trimming removed 2 bases at V and 4 bases at J, with 14 bases between. Germline values: CDR1 DFQATT, CDR2 SNEGSKA (reference sequence). CDR3: CSARPIGTGTEAFF. For the CDR3, the DNA is TGCAGTGCTAGACCAATTGGGACCGGCACTGAAGCTTTCTTT.

This clonotype was seen repeatedly, ten times or more. CDR3 loop: CASSLQGHTEAFF. For the CDR3, the DNA is TGTGCCAGCAGCCTACAGGGACACACTGAAGCTTTCTTT. The chain recombines TRBV11-2 with TRBJ1-1, with D possibly matching TRBD1 (6 bases). This CDR3 contains 13 residues. V lost 5 bases to trimming and J lost 3 bases, with 10 bases between them. Germline CDR1 is SGHAT and CDR2 is FQNNGV.

This chain's CDR3 is CASSQYSNQPQHF. Here the CDR3 DNA reads TGCGCCAGCAGCCAATACAGCAATCAGCCCCAGCATTTT. The chain carries TRBV4-1 and TRBJ1-5; D gene ambiguous. Per the germline V gene, CDR1 is MGHRA and CDR2 is YSYEKL. The CDR3 runs to 13 residues. V dropped 2 bases and J dropped 1 base, with 3 bases sitting between them.

This clonotype was seen at least ten times. DNA for the CDR3: TGTGCCAGCAGCCGTCAGGGGGCGGCCAAAAACATTCAGTACTTC. It yields the protein CASSRQGAAKNIQYF. The chain carries TRBV28 and TRBJ2-4; 8 nucleotides align to TRBD1. J was trimmed by 1 base and V by 6 bases; bases with no gene match: 5. CDR1 MDHEN and CDR2 SYDVKM come from the germline V gene. The CDR3 runs 15 residues.

In this sample, this clonotype turned up a few times. In DNA form, the CDR3 reads TGTGCCAGCAGCTTAGCGGACAGGAACTCTAACTATGGCTACACCTTC. Amino acid sequence: CASSLADRNSNYGYTF. The V gene is TRBV7-9, the J gene TRBJ1-2; 7 bases are shared with TRBD1. There are 16 residues in the CDR3. The germline CDR1 and CDR2 sequences are SEHNR and FQNEAQ (reference sequence). Losses at the gene ends were 0 bases for V and 0 bases for J; bases not matched to a gene: 4.

The sample holds a few counts of this clonotype. The rearrangement joins TRBV20-1 to TRBJ2-1; 12 bases line up with TRBD2. Germline CDR1 DFQATT, CDR2 SNEGSKA (reference sequence). The CDR3 runs to 14 residues. The ends lost 6 bases at V and 9 bases at J; junction bases unmatched: 9. Here the CDR3 reads CSASPSGGAGEQFF. The DNA for the CDR3 is TGCAGTGCGTCTCCTAGCGGGGGGGCCGGTGAGCAGTTCTTC.

This clonotype was observed at least ten times. The chain has TRBV20-1 and TRBJ1-2; D is perhaps TRBD1 (5 bases). Trimming took 2 bases from V and 4 from J, leaving 14 bases between them. Germline V gene lookup returns CDR1 DFQATT and CDR2 SNEGSKA (reference sequence). This CDR3 comprises 14 residues. This CDR3 reads CSARNPRDGYGYTF. In DNA, the CDR3 is TGCAGTGCTAGAAACCCCCGGGACGGCTATGGCTACACCTTC.

This clonotype was seen many times. J is TRBJ1-6 and V is TRBV5-1; 8 nucleotides match TRBD1. The V and J ends lost 3 bases and 4 bases, in that order; junction bases with no gene match: 9. The CDR3 has 17 residues. Germline CDR1 SGHRS, CDR2 YFSETQ. The DNA of the CDR3 is TGCGCCAGCAGCTCCGCCGTTGGGACAGGATATAATTCACCCCTCCACTTT. It codes for CASSSAVGTGYNSPLHF.

Ten or more counts support this clonotype. The chain employs TRBV2 and TRBJ2-5; 9 bases align to TRBD2. In germline, CDR1 is SNHLY, CDR2 FYNNEI. With V trimmed by 5 bases and J by 5 bases, 9 bases remained unmatched. The length of the CDR3 is 15 residues. The CDR3 loop is CASSPAGGPQETQYF. The CDR3 DNA sequence: TGTGCCAGCAGTCCTGCGGGGGGGCCCCAGGAGACCCAGTACTTC.

Points on this clonotype: This could be a read error, since a much larger clone is one nucleotide away. This CDR3 reads CASSDVTIEYSNQPQHF. CDR3 DNA sequence: TGTGCCAGCAGTGATGTTACCATAGAGTATAGCAATCAGCCCCAGCATTTT. This chain uses TRBV2 with TRBJ1-5; D ambiguous. This CDR3 spans 17 amino acids. V was clipped by 3 bases and J by 0 bases, with 15 bases between them. Germline V gene sequence: CDR1 SNHLY, CDR2 FYNNEI. Using reference TRBV2 and TRBJ1-5 for the parts outside the CDR3, the full variable domain is EPEVTQTPSHQVTQMGQEVILRCVPISNHLYFYWYRQILGQKVEFLVSFYNNEISEKSEIFDDQFSVERPDGSNFTLKIRSTKLEDSAMYFCASSDVTIEYSNQPQHFGDGTRLSIL.

This clonotype was recorded at least ten times. V usage is TRBV7-9 and J usage is TRBJ2-7, with a possible D match to TRBD1 (5 bases). Trimming removed 2 bases from V and 2 bases from J, with 10 bases in between. Looked up from germline, CDR1 is SEHNR and CDR2 is FQNEAQ (reference sequence). CDR3 length: 14 amino acids. For the CDR3, the DNA is TGTGCCAGCAGCTTATACACAGGCCCCTACGAGCAGTACTTC. Protein sequence: CASSLYTGPYEQYF.

V gene TRBV3-1 combines with J gene TRBJ1-5; D is uncertain. From germline, CDR1 is LGHDT and CDR2 YNNKEL (reference sequence). V was pared by 7 bases and J by 5 bases, with 9 bases between. The CDR3 covers 12 residues. CDR3 coding DNA: TGTGCCAGCAACACAGCAGATCAGCCCCAGCATTTT. Its translation: CASNTADQPQHF.

This chain links TRBV19 with TRBJ1-1, with 7 bases that match TRBD1. CDR1 and CDR2 from the germline V gene are LNHDA and SQIVND (reference sequence). Unmatched junction bases numbered 10, after V lost 2 bases and J lost 4 bases. The CDR3 is made up of 16 amino acids. Written as DNA, the CDR3 is TGTGCCAGTAGTATACCTTCGACAGGGAGGAGCACTGAAGCTTTCTTT. Translated: CASSIPSTGRSTEAFF.

This clonotype occurred many times. This chain links TRBV5-1 with TRBJ1-3; D remains ambiguous. V lost 0 bases and J 0 bases, leaving 7 bases between the germline ends. This CDR3 is built from 15 residues. Germline V gene sequence: CDR1 SGHRS, CDR2 YFSETQ. CDR3 in amino acids: CASSLGSSSGNTIYF. CDR3 bases: TGCGCCAGCAGCTTGGGGTCATCCTCTGGAAACACCATATATTTT.